The 6 T cell receptor beta chains below were found in one sample sequenced in a study of blood T cell repertoires in COVID-19. The assay was immunoSEQ multiplex PCR, and TCRdb's table has in-frame clones only and misses some. The table records about 220,000 clones, more than 75% of them present only once. Input material: peripheral blood. The receptors come from a woman aged 70-85 years with COVID-19, enrolled during active disease.

The chain has TRBV18 and TRBJ1-2, with 7 bases lining up with TRBD1. The ends lost 2 bases at V and 5 bases at J; junction bases unmatched: 8. The CDR3 contains 15 residues. Germline V gene sequence: CDR1 KGHSH, CDR2 LQKENI. DNA of the CDR3: TGTGCCAGCTCACCATGGTCCCAGGGGGAATATGGCTACACCTTC. Translation: CASSPWSQGEYGYTF.

The table lists this clone with a few counts. This chain uses TRBV10-3 with TRBJ2-7; 14 positions match TRBD2. The CDR3 loop spans 13 amino acids. Germline V CDR1 and CDR2: ENHRY, SYGVKD. Trimming removed 7 bases from V and 6 bases from J; junction bases left unmatched: 2. The CDR3, as DNA: TGTGCCATCACAGGGACTAGCGGGGGCGAGCAGTACTTC. This gives the protein CAITGTSGGEQYF.

This chain connects TRBV7-9 to TRBJ1-3; 8 bases fit TRBD1. V lost 5 bases, J lost 3 bases, and 9 bases stayed unmatched. The germline V gene has CDR1 SEHNR and CDR2 FQNEAQ (reference sequence). CDR3 size: 16 residues. CDR3 coding DNA: TGTGCCAGCAGCACGGGACAGGTTGGAGATGGAAACACCATATATTTT. Protein product: CASSTGQVGDGNTIYF.

V and J are TRBV2 and TRBJ2-5, with 7 bases that match TRBD1. Germline lookup yields CDR1 SNHLY and CDR2 FYNNEI. The CDR3 is 14 amino acids. J gave up 5 bases and V 9 bases, and 12 bases lay outside the gene matches. As DNA, the CDR3 is TGTGCCAGTAGGGACAGTTCGGCCGGGGAGACCCAGTACTTC. This translates into CASRDSSAGETQYF. Complete variable domain (other parts from reference TRBV2 and TRBJ2-5): EPEVTQTPSHQVTQMGQEVILRCVPISNHLYFYWYRQILGQKVEFLVSFYNNEISEKSEIFDDQFSVERPDGSNFTLKIRSTKLEDSAMYFCASRDSSAGETQYFGPGTRLLVL.

This sequence joins TRBV19 and TRBJ1-2; 9 bases match TRBD1. Per germline, CDR1 LNHDA and CDR2 SQIVND (reference sequence). Trimming at V came to 6 bases and at J to 4 bases, leaving 6 bases not matched to a gene. The CDR3 has 14 residues. In nucleotides, the CDR3 is TGTGCCAGTAGACCGGGACAGGGTACCTATGGCTACACCTTC. This encodes CASRPGQGTYGYTF.

This sequence joins TRBV5-1 and TRBJ2-2; 10 positions match TRBD1. V shed 5 bases and J 7 bases; nucleotides not matched to a gene: 8. The CDR3 is 15 amino acids. Germline CDR1 is SGHRS and CDR2 is YFSETQ. CDR3 DNA: TGCGCCAGCAGACGGGGACAGGGGCAAGACGGGGAGCTGTTTTTT. Translating it yields CASRRGQGQDGELFF.